The subject of this entry is one T cell receptor (beta chain). Sequenced by immunoSEQ multiplex PCR; TCRdb stores in-frame clones only, minus some. The data contain a few hundred thousand clones, less than 90% of them singletons. This entry is derived from a study of blood T cell repertoires in COVID-19. Study context: Collection of acute and convalescent COVID-19 samples took place in the United States, Italy and Spain. T cells, B-cell-depleted T cells, or PBMCs supplied cDNA or gDNA.

Per germline, CDR1 MNHEY and CDR2 SVGAGI. This CDR3 is 16 amino acids long. Trimming at V came to 2 bases and at J to 4 bases, leaving 7 bases not matched to a gene. The rearrangement joins TRBV6-5 to TRBJ2-3, with 9 bases aligning to TRBD1. Sample: peripheral blood. The receptor comes from a man aged 55 to 69 with acute or convalescent COVID-19. The CDR3 spells CASSYVLQGAADTQYF. DNA of the CDR3: TGTGCCAGCAGTTACGTATTACAGGGGGCAGCAGATACGCAGTATTTT.